The clone carrying this T cell receptor (beta chain) appeared a single time. Its antigen is currently unknown. TCRdb passed the reads through MiXCR, listing each CDR3 protein once. Counted here are approximately 260,000 distinct CDR3 sequences, about 20% occurring once; the ten biggest clones make up roughly 19%. The sample is drawn from a study of T cell repertoires in cytomegalovirus infection. At the level of the study: Indications of both CMV infection and matching HLA type were provided by public TCR beta signatures. General observations from the study: The study identified carriers of CMV plus the relevant HLA from cumulative public TCR beta family frequency.

Trimming cost V 1 base and J 1 base, with 11 bases left between them. This CDR3 has 14 amino acids. Germline V gives CDR1 SQVTM, CDR2 ANQGSEA. Specimen: cultured PBMCs, collected from culture after CMV antigen stimulation. The chain recombines TRBV29-1 with TRBJ2-7; TRBD1 is a possible D gene (5 bases). This TCR derives from a human donor in good health (CMV status not recorded). Some clones in this sample may be carry-over from other donors' samples. In DNA, the CDR3 is TGCAGCGTTGAAGTAGGCGACAGTTCCTACGAGCAGTACTTC. It codes for CSVEVGDSSYEQYF.